This T cell receptor (beta chain) is from a study of CXCR3-negative and CXCR3-positive naive CD8 T cells. Study observations and caveats: Higher TRB CDR3 hydrophobicity marked CXCR3-positive naive cells relative to CXCR3-negative naive cells.

Concerning this clonotype itself: Its cognate antigen is unknown.

Germline CDR1 reads MDHEN; CDR2 reads SYDVKM. The CDR3 sequence is 15 residues long. The TRB cDNA libraries were prepared by 5' RACE with UMI labels. TCRdb reprocessed the 5' RACE reads; each CDR3 protein has one entry and no DNA is given. Across about 84,000 distinct CDR3 sequences, the top ten clones capture 0.6% to 0.7% of the sample. Sequencing input: naive CXCR3+ CD8+ T cells from blood. Subset meaning: CD45RO-CCR7+CD27+CD95- naive CD8+ T cells expressing CXCR3 (TNR3+). J is TRBJ2-7 and V is TRBV28; the D call from TCRdb, TRBD2, cannot be confirmed without DNA. The TCR sequence derives from a human donor in good health. Some clones in this sample may be carry-over from other donors' samples. This CDR3 is CASSTQSGLVDEQYF.